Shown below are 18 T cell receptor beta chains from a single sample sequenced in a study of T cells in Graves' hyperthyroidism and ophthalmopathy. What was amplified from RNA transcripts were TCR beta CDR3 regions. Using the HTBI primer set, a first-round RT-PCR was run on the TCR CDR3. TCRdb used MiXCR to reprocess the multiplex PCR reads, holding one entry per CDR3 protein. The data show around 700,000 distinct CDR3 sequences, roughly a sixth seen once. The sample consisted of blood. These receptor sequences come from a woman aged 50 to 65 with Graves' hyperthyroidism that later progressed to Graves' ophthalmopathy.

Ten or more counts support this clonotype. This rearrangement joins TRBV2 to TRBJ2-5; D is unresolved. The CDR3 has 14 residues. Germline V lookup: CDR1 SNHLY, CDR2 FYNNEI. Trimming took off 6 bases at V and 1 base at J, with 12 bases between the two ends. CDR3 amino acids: CASRSTDVQETQYF. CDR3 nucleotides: TGTGCCAGCAGATCGACCGATGTCCAAGAGACCCAGTACTTC.

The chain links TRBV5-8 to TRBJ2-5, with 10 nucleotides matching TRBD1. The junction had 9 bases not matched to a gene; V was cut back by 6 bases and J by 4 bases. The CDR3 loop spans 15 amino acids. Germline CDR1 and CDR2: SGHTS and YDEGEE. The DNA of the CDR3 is TGTGCCAGCACCATCGACAGGGGGCCATCAGAGACCCAGTACTTC. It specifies CASTIDRGPSETQYF.

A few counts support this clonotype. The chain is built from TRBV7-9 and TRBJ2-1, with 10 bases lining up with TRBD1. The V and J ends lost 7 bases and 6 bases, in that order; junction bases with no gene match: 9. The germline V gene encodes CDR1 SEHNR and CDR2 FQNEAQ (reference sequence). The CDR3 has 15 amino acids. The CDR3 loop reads CASTPSGTGANEQFF. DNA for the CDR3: TGTGCCAGCACCCCGAGCGGGACAGGGGCCAATGAGCAGTTCTTC.

Here the CDR3 reads CSATQTGDTEAFF. In nucleotides, the CDR3 is TGCAGTGCTACACAAACAGGAGACACTGAAGCTTTCTTT. The chain carries TRBV20-1 and TRBJ1-1, with D possibly TRBD1 on 5 matching bases. Germline V gives CDR1 DFQATT, CDR2 SNEGSKA (reference sequence). The V end lost 4 bases, the J end lost 3 bases, and 12 bases lay between the germline ends. CDR3 length: 13 residues.

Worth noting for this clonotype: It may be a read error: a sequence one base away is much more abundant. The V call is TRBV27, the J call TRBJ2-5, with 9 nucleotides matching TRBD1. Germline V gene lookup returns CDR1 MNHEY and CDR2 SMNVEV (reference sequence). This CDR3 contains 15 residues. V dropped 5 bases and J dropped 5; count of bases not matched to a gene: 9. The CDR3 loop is CASSVPGQGGETQYF. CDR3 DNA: TGTGCCAGCAGTGTGCCGGGACAGGGTGGGGAGACCCAGTACTTC.

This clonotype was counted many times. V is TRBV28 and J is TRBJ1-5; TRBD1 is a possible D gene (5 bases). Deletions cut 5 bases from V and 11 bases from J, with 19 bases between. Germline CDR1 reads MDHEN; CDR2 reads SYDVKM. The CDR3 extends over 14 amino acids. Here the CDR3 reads CASSAQTEPSAQHF. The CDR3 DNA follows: TGTGCCAGCAGTGCCCAGACAGAACCGTCGGCCCAGCATTTT. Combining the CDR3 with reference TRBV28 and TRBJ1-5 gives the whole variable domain DVKVTQSSRYLVKRTGEKVFLECVQDMDHENMFWYRQDPGLGLRLIYFSYDVKMKEKGDIPEGYSVSREKKERFSLILESASTNQTSMYLCASSAQTEPSAQHFGDGTRLSIL.

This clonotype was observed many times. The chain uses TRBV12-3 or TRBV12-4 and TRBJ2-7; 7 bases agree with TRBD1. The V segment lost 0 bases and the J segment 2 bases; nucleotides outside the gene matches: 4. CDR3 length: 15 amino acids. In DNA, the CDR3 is TGTGCCAGCAGTTTAGCCGGGACAGTGACCTACGAGCAGTACTTC. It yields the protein CASSLAGTVTYEQYF.

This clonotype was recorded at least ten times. CDR3 amino acids: CASSENQGRIQPQHF. CDR3 nucleotides: TGTGCCAGCAGTGAAAATCAGGGGCGCATTCAGCCCCAGCATTTT. This chain links TRBV6-1 with TRBJ1-5; D is perhaps TRBD1 (6 bases). V lost 2 bases and J lost 6, with 14 bases in between. The CDR3 has 15 amino acids. Germline lookup yields CDR1 MNHNS and CDR2 SASEGT.

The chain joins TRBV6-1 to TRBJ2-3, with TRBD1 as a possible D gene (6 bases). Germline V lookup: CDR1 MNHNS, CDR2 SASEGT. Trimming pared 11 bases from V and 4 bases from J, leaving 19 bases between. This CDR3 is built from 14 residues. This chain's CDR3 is CAGRQDLGPDTQYF. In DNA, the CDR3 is TGTGCCGGCCGACAGGACCTTGGGCCAGATACGCAGTATTTT.

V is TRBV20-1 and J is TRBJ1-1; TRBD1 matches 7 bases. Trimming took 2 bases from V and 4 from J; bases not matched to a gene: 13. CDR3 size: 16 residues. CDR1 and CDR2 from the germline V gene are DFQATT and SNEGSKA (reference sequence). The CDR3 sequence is CSARPVDRAFGTEAFF. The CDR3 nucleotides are TGCAGTGCTAGACCCGTAGACAGGGCTTTTGGCACTGAAGCTTTCTTT.

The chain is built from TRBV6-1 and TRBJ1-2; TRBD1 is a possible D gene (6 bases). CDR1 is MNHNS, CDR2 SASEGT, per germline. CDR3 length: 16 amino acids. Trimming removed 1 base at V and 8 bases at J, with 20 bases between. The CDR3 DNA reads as TGTGCCAGCAGTGAAGGAGCGACATGGGGGCTAAAAGGCTACACCTTC. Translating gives CASSEGATWGLKGYTF.

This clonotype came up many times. CDR3 nucleotides: TGTGCCAGCGGGGACAGAACAAACACCGGGGAGCTGTTTTTT. This codes for CASGDRTNTGELFF. The rearrangement uses TRBV14 and TRBJ2-2; 7 bases match TRBD1. This CDR3 comprises 14 residues. Looked up from germline, CDR1 is SGHDN and CDR2 is FVKESK. V lost 8 bases, J lost 2 bases, and 5 bases stayed unmatched.

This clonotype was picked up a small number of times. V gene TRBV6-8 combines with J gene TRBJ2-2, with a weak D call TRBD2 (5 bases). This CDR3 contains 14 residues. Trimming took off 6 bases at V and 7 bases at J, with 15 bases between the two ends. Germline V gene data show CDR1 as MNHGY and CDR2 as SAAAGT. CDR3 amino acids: CASSRSLVDGELFF. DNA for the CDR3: TGTGCCAGCAGCCGATCACTAGTAGACGGGGAGCTGTTTTTT.

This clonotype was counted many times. The CDR3 nucleotides are TGTGCCACCAGCAGAGATCACGGGACCCCGACGCGAGAGACCCAGTACTTC. Protein product: CATSRDHGTPTRETQYF. V is TRBV15 and J is TRBJ2-5; either TRBD1 or TRBD2 may supply D (5 bases each). The germline V and J ends were trimmed by 0 bases and 4 bases, with 18 bases remaining between them. Per germline, CDR1 LNHNV and CDR2 YYDKDF (reference sequence). The CDR3 contains 17 residues.

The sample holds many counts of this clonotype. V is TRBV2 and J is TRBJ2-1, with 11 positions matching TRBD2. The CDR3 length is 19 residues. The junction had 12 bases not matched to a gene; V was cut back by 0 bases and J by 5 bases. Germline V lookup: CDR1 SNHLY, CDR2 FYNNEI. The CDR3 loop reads CASSEALWSASGGNNEQFF. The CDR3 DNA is TGTGCCAGCAGTGAAGCGCTTTGGTCGGCTAGCGGGGGGAACAATGAGCAGTTCTTC. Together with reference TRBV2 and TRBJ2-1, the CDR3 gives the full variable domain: EPEVTQTPSHQVTQMGQEVILRCVPISNHLYFYWYRQILGQKVEFLVSFYNNEISEKSEIFDDQFSVERPDGSNFTLKIRSTKLEDSAMYFCASSEALWSASGGNNEQFFGPGTRLTVL.

This CDR3 is CAINLGRTGTHGYTF. The DNA of the CDR3 is TGTGCCATCAACTTGGGTCGTACGGGGACCCATGGCTACACCTTC. The chain has TRBV10-3 and TRBJ1-2; possibly TRBD1 for D (5 bases). Germline V gene sequence: CDR1 ENHRY, CDR2 SYGVKD. This CDR3 contains 15 residues. V was cut by 7 bases and J by 6 bases, with 21 bases left in between.

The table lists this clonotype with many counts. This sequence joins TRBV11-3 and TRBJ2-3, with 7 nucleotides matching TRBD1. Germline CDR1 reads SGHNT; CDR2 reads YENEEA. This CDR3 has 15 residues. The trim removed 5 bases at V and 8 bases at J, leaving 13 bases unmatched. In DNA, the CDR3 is TGTGCCAGCAGCCGGGAAGGGGGCGCAATGGTTACGCAGTATTTT. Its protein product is CASSREGGAMVTQYF.

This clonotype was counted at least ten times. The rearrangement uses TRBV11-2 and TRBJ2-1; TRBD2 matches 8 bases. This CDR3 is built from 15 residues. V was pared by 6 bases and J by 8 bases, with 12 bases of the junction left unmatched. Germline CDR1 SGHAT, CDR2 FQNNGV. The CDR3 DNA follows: TGTGCCAGCAGGGCCGGTACTAGCGGATGGGATGAGCAGTTCTTC. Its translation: CASRAGTSGWDEQFF.